These T cell receptor beta chains were read from a single sample in a study of technical replicates of blood from a handful of donors. Clones were read by immunoSEQ multiplex PCR, and TCRdb kept only the in-frame ones, dropping some. The table lists around 100,000 clones, roughly 96% of them singletons. Sequenced sample: T cells isolated from PBMCs. The receptors stem from a human donor in good health. The CDR3 runs from the conserved cysteine through the conserved F or W. Fields, in order: D gene, clone size, V gene, J gene, CDR3 protein, CDR3 DNA. A D gene is named only where the DNA matches it firmly. For some rows the clone size is stated as once, few or many, or as a class when expanded; others skip it.

>TRBD2|NA|TRBV6-1|TRBJ2-7
CASSEEGLSYEQYF
TGTGCCAGCAGTGAAGAGGGACTAAGCTACGAGCAGTACTTC
>TRBD1|NA|TRBV2|TRBJ2-5
CASRYRGTETQYF
TGTGCCAGCAGGTACAGGGGGACGGAGACCCAGTACTTC
>NA|NA|TRBV7-9|TRBJ2-7
CASSPPGYEQYF
TGTGCCAGCAGCCCCCCGGGGTACGAGCAGTACTTC
>TRBD1|NA|TRBV10-2|TRBJ1-2
CASSVQGVYGYTF
TGCGCCAGCAGTGTACAGGGGGTCTATGGCTACACCTTC
>NA|NA|TRBV5-1|TRBJ2-3
CASSHTDTQYF
TGCGCCAGCAGCCACACAGATACGCAGTATTTT
>NA|NA|TRBV7-2|TRBJ1-2
CASSLEGLGYTF
TGTGCCAGCAGCTTAGAGGGGCTTGGCTACACCTTC
>NA|once|TRBV10-3|TRBJ2-3
CATVRGFGDTQYF
TGTGCCACCGTCCGAGGGTTCGGGGATACGCAGTATTTT
>TRBD2|NA|TRBV2|TRBJ2-5
CASIEGLAGGETQYF
TGTGCCAGCATAGAGGGGCTAGCGGGCGGGGAGACCCAGTACTTC
>TRBD2|NA|TRBV14|TRBJ2-3
CASSQVLAGVSDTQYF
TGTGCCAGCAGCCAAGTGCTAGCGGGAGTCTCAGATACGCAGTATTTT
>NA|NA|TRBV6-5|TRBJ1-1
CASSSPGDLNTEAFF
TGTGCCAGCAGTTCCCCCGGGGATTTGAACACTGAAGCTTTCTTT
>NA|NA|TRBV18|TRBJ2-1
CASSPLGTPLEEDEQFF
TGTGCCAGCTCACCACTCGGGACTCCCCTAGAAGAAGATGAGCAGTTCTTC
>TRBD1|NA|TRBV27|TRBJ2-3
CASRPGTGLNTQYF
TGTGCCAGCAGGCCAGGGACAGGGCTGAATACGCAGTATTTT
>TRBD1|NA|TRBV7-2|TRBJ1-2
CASSLHSRGQGAGYTF
TGTGCCAGCAGCTTACATAGTCGCGGACAGGGGGCTGGCTACACCTTC
>NA|NA|TRBV30|TRBJ1-1
CAWSVGTEAFF
TGTGCCTGGAGTGTGGGGACAGAAGCTTTCTTT
>NA|once|TRBV11-2|TRBJ1-1
CASSLGSFSEAFF
TGTGCCAGCAGCTTAGGGAGCTTCAGTGAAGCTTTCTTT
>TRBD1|NA|TRBV5-4|TRBJ2-2
CASTWVTGHNTGELFF
TGTGCCAGCACTTGGGTGACAGGGCATAACACCGGGGAGCTGTTTTTT
>TRBD1|NA|TRBV2|TRBJ1-2
CASSGFSQTGNYGYTF
TGTGCCAGCAGTGGTTTCTCCCAGACAGGGAACTATGGCTACACCTTC
>TRBD1|once|TRBV18|TRBJ1-1
CASSQDRDAEAFF
TGTGCCAGCTCGCAAGACAGGGACGCTGAAGCTTTCTTT
>TRBD1|NA|TRBV14|TRBJ1-5
CASGVFWTGAISQPQHF
TGTGCCAGCGGAGTCTTTTGGACAGGGGCCATTAGTCAGCCCCAGCATTTT
>TRBD2|NA|TRBV29-1|TRBJ2-3
CSVVASGRGDTQYF
TGCAGCGTTGTGGCTAGCGGGAGAGGAGATACGCAGTATTTT
>NA|once|TRBV19|TRBJ1-4
CASSIRGAVTNEKLFF
TGTGCCAGTAGTATACGGGGGGCGGTAACTAATGAAAAACTGTTTTTT
>TRBD1|NA|TRBV6-1|TRBJ2-7
CASSEFEGARSEQYF
TGTGCCAGCAGTGAATTTGAGGGGGCACGGAGCGAGCAGTACTTC
>NA|NA|TRBV5-1|TRBJ2-1
CASSSREYTYNEQFF
TGCGCCAGCAGCTCCAGGGAATACACCTACAATGAGCAGTTCTTC
>NA|NA|TRBV7-2|TRBJ2-2
CASSRDLNTGELFF
TGTGCCAGCAGTCGGGACTTGAACACCGGGGAGCTGTTTTTT
>TRBD1|NA|TRBV19|TRBJ1-1
CASSRARTGNTEAFF
TGTGCCAGTAGTCGAGCGCGGACAGGGAACACTGAAGCTTTCTTT
>NA|NA|TRBV7-2|TRBJ1-4
CASRGGSEEKLFF
TGTGCCAGCAGAGGGGGATCAGAGGAAAAACTGTTTTTT
>NA|NA|TRBV25-1|TRBJ2-7
CASSPGPGHSYEQYF
TGTGCCAGCAGTCCAGGGCCCGGACACTCCTACGAGCAGTACTTC
>NA|NA|TRBV18|TRBJ2-6
CASSPPVPGSSGANVLTF
TGTGCCAGCTCACCACCGGTACCAGGATCCTCTGGGGCCAACGTCCTGACTTTC
>NA|NA|TRBV13|TRBJ1-4
CASSLQYTRQDNEKLFF
TGTGCCAGCAGCTTGCAGTATACCAGACAGGATAATGAAAAACTGTTTTTT
>TRBD1|NA|TRBV28|TRBJ1-4
CASSLPYRDRDEKLFF
TGTGCCAGCAGCCTCCCTTACAGGGACAGAGACGAAAAACTGTTTTTT
>TRBD2|NA|TRBV7-9|TRBJ2-4
CASSSGLAGGVLAKNIQYF
TGTGCCAGCAGCTCGGGACTAGCGGGAGGGGTCCTAGCCAAAAACATTCAGTACTTC
>TRBD2|few|TRBV6-1|TRBJ2-1
CASSGGLVPREQFF
TGTGCCAGCAGTGGGGGACTAGTTCCCAGGGAGCAGTTCTTC
>NA|once|TRBV19|TRBJ2-3
CASSTGETQYF
TGTGCCAGTAGTACGGGGGAAACGCAGTATTTT
>TRBD2|NA|TRBV7-8|TRBJ2-1
CASSLTSVYNEQFF
TGTGCCAGCAGCTTAACTAGCGTCTACAATGAGCAGTTCTTC
>NA|NA|TRBV4-1|TRBJ1-5
CASSQGRTTNQPQHF
TGCGCCAGCAGCCAAGGAAGAACTACCAATCAGCCCCAGCATTTT
>TRBD2|NA|TRBV4-1|TRBJ2-1
CASSQDATSGNLENEQFF
TGCGCCAGCAGCCAAGACGCGACTAGCGGGAATCTGGAGAATGAGCAGTTCTTC
>NA|NA|TRBV4-1|TRBJ2-2
CASSQTPIRELGTGELFF
TGCGCCAGCAGCCAAACCCCTATCCGGGAGCTCGGCACCGGGGAGCTGTTTTTT
>NA|NA|TRBV5-1|TRBJ2-7
CASSLDPVSVTYEQYF
TGCGCCAGCAGCTTGGATCCGGTTAGCGTAACCTACGAGCAGTACTTC
>TRBD1|NA|TRBV5-5|TRBJ2-7
CASSLGDSPLYEQYF
TGTGCCAGCAGCTTGGGGGACAGCCCCCTCTACGAGCAGTACTTC
>NA|NA|TRBV6-9|TRBJ2-7
CASSYFGSPSYEQYF
TGTGCCAGCAGTTACTTCGGGAGTCCCAGCTACGAGCAGTACTTC
>TRBD2|NA|TRBV27|TRBJ2-3
CASREPTSGRADTQYF
TGTGCCAGCAGGGAACCCACTAGCGGGAGGGCAGATACGCAGTATTTT
>NA|NA|TRBV20-1|TRBJ2-5
CSASLQETQYF
TGCAGTGCCTCGTTACAAGAGACCCAGTACTTC
>TRBD2|NA|TRBV11-2|TRBJ2-2
CASGLAGVVSGELFF
TGTGCCAGCGGACTAGCGGGAGTCGTTTCAGGGGAGCTGTTTTTT
>NA|NA|TRBV14|TRBJ2-1
CASRGGDYQYNEQFF
TGTGCCAGCAGAGGGGGGGACTACCAATACAATGAGCAGTTCTTC
>TRBD1|NA|TRBV7-2|TRBJ1-5
CASSRDRQPQHF
TGTGCCAGCAGCCGGGACAGGCAGCCCCAGCATTTT
>NA|NA|TRBV7-9|TRBJ2-5
CASSSSQRRETQYF
TGTGCCAGCAGCTCGTCCCAACGGAGAGAGACCCAGTACTTC
>TRBD1|NA|TRBV2|TRBJ1-1
CASSMDRAFSPENTEAFF
TGTGCCAGCAGTATGGACAGGGCGTTCTCGCCGGAGAACACTGAAGCTTTCTTT
>NA|NA|TRBV2|TRBJ1-6
CASSKDSQSNSPLHF
TGTGCCAGCAGTAAGGACAGCCAATCTAATTCACCCCTCCACTTT